The next 17 T cell receptor beta chains were all read from a single sample in a study of T cell responses to AZD1222 COVID-19 vaccine. Using immunoSEQ multiplex PCR, the repertoire was profiled, and TCRdb retains in-frame clones only, with some absent. Counted here are around 140,000 clones, roughly 90% occurring once; the ten biggest clones make up approximately 1.6%. This specimen was peripheral blood, taken on day 0 of AZD1222 vaccination. The origin of the receptors is an adult in good health.

The CDR3 loop reads CASSLLGLAGAQETQYF. The CDR3 region has the DNA TGTGCCAGCAGCTTGCTTGGACTAGCGGGGGCCCAAGAGACCCAGTACTTC. The J gene is TRBJ2-5, the V gene TRBV5-6; TRBD2 aligns across 13 bases. Trimming at V came to 1 base and at J to 1 base, leaving 4 bases not matched to a gene. The CDR3 covers 17 residues. Germline V gene lookup returns CDR1 SGHDT and CDR2 YYEEEE.

The V call is TRBV5-1, the J call TRBJ1-5, with D possibly matching TRBD1 (6 bases). Trimming took 4 bases from V and 1 from J, leaving 6 bases between them. The germline CDR1 and CDR2 sequences are SGHRS and YFSETQ. CDR3 length equals 13 residues. CDR3 DNA sequence: TGCGCCAGCAGCACAGGGAGCAATCAGCCCCAGCATTTT. This encodes CASSTGSNQPQHF. Based on the CDR3 plus reference TRBV5-1 and TRBJ1-5, the full variable domain is KAGVTQTPRYLIKTRGQQVTLSCSPISGHRSVSWYQQTPGQGLQFLFEYFSETQRNKGNFPGRFSGRQFSNSRSEMNVSTLELGDSALYLCASSTGSNQPQHFGDGTRLSIL.

The rearrangement links TRBV7-9 to TRBJ2-1; 8 nucleotides line up with TRBD2. This CDR3 is 14 amino acids long. V shed 9 bases, J shed 2 bases, and the junction held 6 bases outside the gene matches. The germline V gene encodes CDR1 SEHNR and CDR2 FQNEAQ (reference sequence). Written as DNA, the CDR3 is TGTGCCAGTGGGGCCGGGAGGGCCTACAATGAGCAGTTCTTC. Protein: CASGAGRAYNEQFF.

V usage is TRBV3-1 (or the pseudogene TRBV3-2) and J usage is TRBJ2-5; no reliable D call. Per germline, CDR1 LGHDT and CDR2 YNNKEL (reference sequence). Trimming cost V 0 bases and J 2 bases, with 13 bases left between them. The CDR3 sequence is 16 residues long. CDR3 DNA sequence: TGTGCCAGCAGCCAAGATCGGCGCCAGAAACAAGAGACCCAGTACTTC. Translating gives CASSQDRRQKQETQYF.

V is TRBV19 and J is TRBJ1-2, with D maybe TRBD1 (5 bases). CDR3 length: 14 amino acids. The germline V and J ends were trimmed by 1 base and 4 bases, with 10 bases remaining between them. The germline V gene encodes CDR1 LNHDA and CDR2 SQIVND (reference sequence). The DNA of the CDR3 is TGTGCCAGTAGTATAGGAGACAGCACCTATGGCTACACCTTC. Translation: CASSIGDSTYGYTF.

This clone was seen a handful of times. This chain uses TRBV4-3 with TRBJ1-2, with 8 bases aligning to TRBD1. CDR1 is LGHNA and CDR2 is YSLEER in the germline V gene. V lost 0 bases, J lost 6 bases, and 6 bases stayed unmatched. The CDR3 is 15 residues long. The CDR3 DNA reads TGCGCCAGCAGCCAAGACCGACAGGGGAGGCATGGCTACACCTTC. It codes for CASSQDRQGRHGYTF.

V gene TRBV13 combines with J gene TRBJ1-1; D gene unclear. Trimming shortened V by 1 base and J by 1 base, and 7 bases separated the two germline ends. CDR1 is PRHDT and CDR2 is FYEKMQ in the germline V gene (reference sequence). This CDR3 comprises 14 residues. CDR3 coding DNA: TGTGCCAGCAGCTTAGTTCCCACGAACACTGAAGCTTTCTTT. The encoded protein is CASSLVPTNTEAFF.

The chain has TRBV5-1 and TRBJ1-1; 7 nucleotides agree with TRBD1. The CDR3 is 15 residues long. Germline lookup yields CDR1 SGHRS and CDR2 YFSETQ. V lost 4 bases to trimming and J lost 1 base; unmatched junction nucleotides: 7. The DNA for the CDR3 is TGCGCCAGCAGCGCAGCCGGGACAGCGAACACTGAAGCTTTCTTT. This sequence encodes CASSAAGTANTEAFF.

This rearrangement joins TRBV9 to TRBJ2-2, with TRBD1 matching 9 bases. The CDR3 length is 14 residues. Losses at the gene ends were 2 bases for V and 6 bases for J; bases not matched to a gene: 2. Germline CDR1 reads SGDLS; CDR2 reads YYNGEE. The CDR3 spells CASSVRQGAGELFF. The CDR3 nucleotides are TGTGCCAGCAGCGTCCGACAGGGGGCCGGGGAGCTGTTTTTT.

The genes are TRBV6-4 and TRBJ2-5; D remains unclear. The CDR3 runs 14 residues. The ends were cut back, 0 bases at V and 2 bases at J, with 7 bases in the middle. CDR1 and CDR2 from the germline V gene are MRHNA and SNTAGT. The CDR3: CASSDSRQQETQYF. The CDR3, as DNA: TGTGCCAGCAGTGACTCGCGGCAGCAAGAGACCCAGTACTTC.

The V and J genes are TRBV11-2 and TRBJ1-3, with 8 bases aligning to TRBD1. Per germline, CDR1 SGHAT and CDR2 FQNNGV. After removal of 4 bases from V and 0 bases from J, the junction contained 2 bases not matched to a gene. The CDR3 is 15 amino acids. This CDR3 reads CASSWGQASGNTIYF. CDR3 bases: TGTGCCAGCAGCTGGGGACAGGCCTCTGGAAACACCATATATTTT.

This clone came up a few times. The chain employs TRBV27 and TRBJ1-1; D unclear. The CDR3 length is 14 residues. Per the germline V gene, CDR1 is MNHEY and CDR2 is SMNVEV (reference sequence). Trimming shortened V by 3 bases and J by 4 bases, and 12 bases separated the two germline ends. The CDR3 is CASSFTGGSTEAFF. As DNA, the CDR3 is TGTGCCAGCAGTTTTACCGGAGGGTCCACTGAAGCTTTCTTT.

The chain couples TRBV11-2 to TRBJ1-4; D perhaps matches TRBD1 (6 bases). The V end lost 3 bases, the J end lost 7 bases, and 18 bases lay between the germline ends. In germline, CDR1 is SGHAT, CDR2 FQNNGV. CDR3 length: 16 amino acids. CDR3 residues: CASSFGGRIVGEKLFF. The CDR3 DNA is TGTGCCAGCAGCTTTGGGGGGCGCATCGTTGGTGAAAAACTGTTTTTT.

This chain joins TRBV19 and TRBJ1-2, with 7 bases that match TRBD1. Looked up from germline, CDR1 is LNHDA and CDR2 is SQIVND (reference sequence). V shed 6 bases and J 5 bases; nucleotides not matched to a gene: 12. The CDR3 contains 15 residues. The chain's CDR3 is CASSPTGRTPYGYTF. Here the CDR3 DNA reads TGTGCCAGTAGCCCGACAGGGAGAACTCCTTATGGCTACACCTTC.

The chain is built from TRBV9 and TRBJ2-5; 11 positions agree with TRBD1. The end of the DNA fits TRBJ2-7 better, so the J call may be wrong. Per germline, CDR1 SGDLS and CDR2 YYNGEE. There are 15 residues in the CDR3. The DNA for the CDR3 is TGTGCCAGCAGCGCAGGACAGGGGGCAGGCTACGAGCAGTACTTC. Its protein product is CASSAGQGAGYEQYF.

The genes are TRBV15 and TRBJ2-5, with a possible D match to TRBD2 (5 bases). Per the germline V gene, CDR1 is LNHNV and CDR2 is YYDKDF (reference sequence). This CDR3 spans 15 amino acids. V lost 0 bases, J lost 5 bases, and 13 bases lay in between. The DNA for the CDR3 is TGTGCCACCAGCAGAGACACCCCGGGGATGGAGACCCAGTACTTC. It encodes CATSRDTPGMETQYF.

The sample holds one count of this clone. The rearrangement joins TRBV11-1 to TRBJ2-7; 7 nucleotides line up with TRBD2. V trimming: 2 bases; J trimming: 10 bases; junction bases outside the gene matches: 2. The CDR3 contains 11 residues. Germline CDR1 reads SGHAT; CDR2 reads FQDESV (reference sequence). CDR3 protein: CASSLSGDQYF. CDR3 nucleotides: TGTGCCAGCAGCTTAAGCGGGGACCAGTACTTC.